This TCR beta chain came from a study of blood T cell repertoires in COVID-19. Clinical history reported by participants formed the basis on which cohorts were assigned. Cohort 3 recovered donors had two negative PCRs, clearance, or symptom resolution. Germline V gene sequence: CDR1 LNHDA, CDR2 SQIVND (reference sequence). The CDR3 totals 14 residues. Trimming cost V 9 bases and J 2 bases, with 16 bases left between them. Clones were read by immunoSEQ multiplex PCR, and TCRdb kept only the in-frame ones, dropping some. The top ten hold less than 2% of the sample, which has around 280,000 clones, approximately 91% seen once.

V usage is TRBV19 and J usage is TRBJ1-1; perhaps TRBD1 as D (5 bases). The sample was PBMCs or T cells enriched from blood (not recorded which). This clonotype was obtained from a middle-aged woman who had recovered from COVID-19. The CDR3 DNA follows: TGTGCCAGCCACCTGGGTAGGGGTAACACTGAAGCTTTCTTT. It codes for CASHLGRGNTEAFF.